This T cell receptor (beta chain) comes out of a study of blood T cell repertoires in COVID-19. In the study overall: In each case, the material was cDNA or gDNA derived from T cells, B-cell-depleted T cells, or PBMCs.

Profiling relied on immunoSEQ multiplex PCR, and the TCRdb table lists in-frame clones only, not all of them. The data show about 42,000 clones, with almost 95% seen just once and about 9.2% held by the top ten. Sample: peripheral blood. The source of this sequence is a man between 50 and 59 years old with active COVID-19.

The CDR3 reads CASSLGLQGAFGGYTF. DNA for the CDR3: TGTGCCAGCAGCTTAGGACTCCAGGGGGCGTTCGGTGGCTACACCTTC. The chain joins TRBV11-2 to TRBJ1-2, with 8 bases aligning to TRBD1. V lost 1 base to trimming and J lost 7 bases; unmatched junction nucleotides: 11. This CDR3 has 16 amino acids. CDR1 SGHAT and CDR2 FQNNGV come from the germline V gene.